This T cell receptor beta chain was identified in a study of blood T cell repertoires in COVID-19. About the study: Samples representing acute and convalescent COVID-19 were sourced from the United States, Italy and Spain.

Repertoires were generated with immunoSEQ multiplex PCR, while TCRdb's copy carries only in-frame clones and drops some. This repertoire shows 200,000 to 300,000 clones, just under 90% found once; its top ten account for 3% to 4%. This clone appeared a few times. Looked up from germline, CDR1 is LNHDA and CDR2 is SQIVND (reference sequence). Trimming shortened V by 5 bases and J by 3 bases, and 14 bases separated the two germline ends. This CDR3 comprises 14 residues. Material: PBMCs or T cells enriched from blood (not recorded which). The receptor comes from a woman between 25 and 40 years old with acute COVID-19. The rearrangement joins TRBV19 to TRBJ2-7; possible D gene TRBD1, 5 bases. This CDR3 reads CASSPQTGVYEQYF. CDR3 nucleotide sequence: TGTGCCAGTAGTCCCCAAACAGGAGTCTACGAGCAGTACTTC.